A single sample gave rise to the 14 T cell receptor beta chains below, sequenced in a study of a mutant IDH1 vaccine in newly diagnosed glioma. Clones were read by immunoSEQ multiplex PCR, and TCRdb kept only the in-frame ones, dropping some. The sample records about 88,000 clones, over 70% being singletons. Documented time point: baseline, week 1 (first vaccination visit). Treatment meaning: pre-vaccination baseline after standard-of-care therapy. The sample consisted of PBMCs, taken from a glioma patient treated with radiotherapy, temozolomide or both. The source is a man in his forties with glioma. Some clones in this sample may be carry-over from other donors' samples.

V and J are TRBV6-6 and TRBJ2-7, with D perhaps matching TRBD2 (6 bases). This CDR3 is 13 amino acids long. Germline V gene sequence: CDR1 MNHNY, CDR2 SVGAGI (reference sequence). Trimming took 7 bases from V and 5 from J, leaving 15 bases between them. The CDR3 protein is CASTDRGYHEQYF. CDR3 bases: TGTGCCAGCACGGACCGGGGGTATCACGAGCAGTACTTC.

The J gene is TRBJ2-7, the V gene TRBV6-1; D is uncertain. This CDR3 is built from 14 residues. V was cut by 4 bases and J by 2 bases, with 12 bases left in between. Germline lookup yields CDR1 MNHNS and CDR2 SASEGT. In nucleotides, the CDR3 is TGTGCCAGCAGTGGGCAGGCCCCAACCTACGAGCAGTACTTC. Encoded protein: CASSGQAPTYEQYF.

The chain has TRBV5-1 and TRBJ2-3; maybe TRBD1 (5 bases). Per the germline V gene, CDR1 is SGHRS and CDR2 is YFSETQ. With 5 bases removed from V and 7 bases from J, the gap between germline ends came to 17 bases. CDR3 length: 14 residues. As DNA, the CDR3 is TGCGCCAGCAGTCTGGCAGGGCAGGGAAATACGCAGTATTTT. As protein: CASSLAGQGNTQYF.

This chain links TRBV4-2 with TRBJ2-7; tentatively, D is TRBD2 (6 bases). There are 14 residues in the CDR3. Germline values: CDR1 LGHNA, CDR2 YNFKEQ. V lost 5 bases and J 2 bases, leaving 13 bases between the germline ends. The DNA for the CDR3 is TGTGCCAGCAGCTTTCAGCGGGCTGCCTACGAGCAGTACTTC. Protein product: CASSFQRAAYEQYF.

The chain couples TRBV5-1 to TRBJ1-4, with a weak D call TRBD1 (6 bases). V was clipped by 3 bases and J by 3 bases, with 15 bases between them. This CDR3 region has 16 residues. Germline assignment: CDR1 SGHRS and CDR2 YFSETQ. The CDR3 region is CASSSGQTGANEKLFF. Here the CDR3 DNA reads TGCGCCAGCAGCTCCGGACAGACCGGGGCTAATGAAAAACTGTTTTTT.

The chain has TRBV19 and TRBJ1-1; D unresolved. Germline V gene lookup returns CDR1 LNHDA and CDR2 SQIVND (reference sequence). V was trimmed by 3 bases and J by 5 bases, leaving 10 bases between them. This CDR3 has 13 residues. CDR3 nucleotide sequence: TGTGCCAGTAGTATTGACACGGGGACTGAAGCTTTCTTT. Translated: CASSIDTGTEAFF.

The chain links TRBV5-1 to TRBJ2-1, with TRBD2 as a possible D gene (5 bases). Trimming removed 5 bases at V and 4 bases at J, with 7 bases between. In germline, CDR1 is SGHRS, CDR2 YFSETQ. There are 12 residues in the CDR3. The CDR3 region has the DNA TGCGCCAGCAGGAGGGAATACAATGAGCAGTTCTTC. This encodes CASRREYNEQFF.

The chain has TRBV10-1 and TRBJ2-7; D might be TRBD1 (6 bases). From germline, CDR1 is WNHNN and CDR2 SYGVQD (reference sequence). The germline V and J ends were trimmed by 5 bases and 2 bases, with 10 bases remaining between them. The CDR3 totals 13 residues. The CDR3 DNA reads TGCGCCAGCAGTCTAGACAGGACCTACGAGCAGTACTTC. This gives the protein CASSLDRTYEQYF.

The chain employs TRBV2 and TRBJ2-3, with 9 bases matching TRBD2. The CDR3 contains 15 residues. CDR1 and CDR2 (germline): SNHLY, FYNNEI. V lost 4 bases, J lost 1 base, and 3 bases stayed unmatched. DNA for the CDR3: TGTGCCAGCAGTGCATTAGCGGGGGGCACAGATACGCAGTATTTT. Amino acid sequence: CASSALAGGTDTQYF.

This clone was recorded once. The gene calls are TRBV5-1 and TRBJ2-5; 7 nucleotides agree with TRBD2. CDR1 SGHRS and CDR2 YFSETQ come from the germline V gene. V was clipped by 0 bases and J by 6 bases; unmatched bases: 8. CDR3 size: 15 residues. Here the CDR3 DNA reads TGCGCCAGCAGCTTGGCAGTGGGCGGGGGAAAGACCCAGTACTTC. It codes for CASSLAVGGGKTQYF.

The V and J genes are TRBV15 and TRBJ2-2; 7 positions match TRBD1. V was pared by 6 bases and J by 1 base, with 8 bases of the junction left unmatched. The germline CDR1 and CDR2 sequences are LNHNV and YYDKDF (reference sequence). The CDR3 runs 16 residues. The CDR3 nucleotides are TGTGCCACCAGTTTACCGGGACAGCTGAACACCGGGGAGCTGTTTTTT. The encoded protein is CATSLPGQLNTGELFF.

The chain employs TRBV7-9 and TRBJ1-4, with 8 nucleotides matching TRBD1. V gave up 0 bases and J gave up 7 bases; unmatched junction bases: 7. From germline, CDR1 is SEHNR and CDR2 FQNEAQ (reference sequence). This CDR3 is built from 16 residues. CDR3 sequence (DNA): TGTGCCAGCAGCTTAGCCTTGACAGGGGAGGTTGAAAAACTGTTTTTT. This gives the protein CASSLALTGEVEKLFF.

V gene TRBV11-2 combines with J gene TRBJ2-4; D call uncertain. This CDR3 is built from 15 residues. Trimming took 8 bases from V and 0 from J, leaving 14 bases between them. Germline V gene lookup returns CDR1 SGHAT and CDR2 FQNNGV. The CDR3 reads CASARLDLAKNIQYF. The CDR3 DNA follows: TGTGCCAGCGCCCGGTTGGATCTAGCCAAAAACATTCAGTACTTC. Based on the CDR3 plus reference TRBV11-2 and TRBJ2-4, the full variable domain is EAGVAQSPRYKIIEKRQSVAFWCNPISGHATLYWYQQILGQGPKLLIQFQNNGVVDDSQLPKDRFSAERLKGVDSTLKIQPAKLEDSAVYLCASARLDLAKNIQYFGAGTRLSVL.

V is TRBV29-1 and J is TRBJ2-2, with no clear D. CDR1 is SQVTM, CDR2 ANQGSEA, per germline. V shed 1 base and J shed 0 bases, with 3 bases lying between them. The CDR3 spans 13 residues. This chain's CDR3 is CSVEGSNTGELFF. The CDR3, as DNA: TGCAGCGTTGAAGGGTCGAACACCGGGGAGCTGTTTTTT.